These 6 T cell receptor beta chains were all obtained from the same sample, sequenced in a study of cytomegalovirus exposure and HLA in healthy donors (dated by TCRdb to 2017 to 2019). The library was generated by the immunoSEQ multiplex PCR assay. The multiplex PCR relied on a mix of 60 forward primers for TCR Vbeta segments and 13 reverse primers for TCR Jbeta segments. This is the immuneACCESS table as TCRdb keeps it, with only in-frame sequences that have V and J called. A part of the clones is gone; compared with another copy, unresolved V genes explain less than half, and the rest is unexplained. For this sample the table gives approximately 100,000 clones, of which approximately 73% were detected only once. Jointly, the top ten make up under 5% of the sample. Source material: PBMCs. Every receptor here comes from a woman aged 45-65 years in good health and CMV-seropositive.

The gene calls are TRBV4-1 and TRBJ2-7; 7 bases are a match to TRBD2. This CDR3 contains 14 residues. Germline CDR1 reads MGHRA; CDR2 reads YSYEKL. Trimming removed 4 bases from V and 7 bases from J; junction bases left unmatched: 10. In nucleotides, the CDR3 is TGCGCCAGCAGCCCGATAGCGGGCGAGGGGGAGCAGTACTTC. Residues: CASSPIAGEGEQYF.

The chain uses TRBV30 and TRBJ1-1, with TRBD1 matching 12 bases. This CDR3 has 16 amino acids. Germline-derived CDR1 and CDR2 are GTSNPN and SVGIG (reference sequence). Trimming at V came to 0 bases and at J to 6 bases, leaving 8 bases not matched to a gene. This CDR3 is CAWSVLGGQGAAEAFF. CDR3 in DNA: TGTGCCTGGAGTGTACTGGGGGGACAGGGGGCAGCTGAAGCTTTCTTT.

This clone is a singleton in its sample. The chain links TRBV4-2 to TRBJ2-7; TRBD1 matches 9 bases. CDR1 is LGHNA and CDR2 is YNFKEQ in the germline V gene. The CDR3 extends over 15 amino acids. The ends lost 1 base at V and 5 bases at J; junction bases unmatched: 6. CDR3 protein: CASSQGQGVGDEQYF. The CDR3 DNA follows: TGTGCCAGCAGCCAAGGACAGGGGGTAGGCGACGAGCAGTACTTC.

The chain is built from TRBV2 and TRBJ2-5; possible D gene TRBD1, 6 bases. The J call is uncertain, as TRBJ2-7 better fits the DNA end. Germline loops: CDR1 SNHLY, CDR2 FYNNEI. This CDR3 has 14 residues. The DNA for the CDR3 is TGTGCCAGCAATACCATGGGGGCCCCCTACGAGCAGTACTTC. Protein: CASNTMGAPYEQYF.

This chain links TRBV27 with TRBJ2-3; D remains ambiguous. The CDR3 sequence is 13 residues long. Trimming stripped 3 bases from V and 2 bases from J, with 6 bases between. Germline-derived CDR1 and CDR2 are MNHEY and SMNVEV (reference sequence). CDR3 sequence (DNA): TGTGCCAGCAGTTTGTCCCTCACAGATACGCAGTATTTT. Translated: CASSLSLTDTQYF.

The V call is TRBV19, the J call TRBJ1-5, with no clear D. The length of the CDR3 is 14 residues. Germline values: CDR1 LNHDA, CDR2 SQIVND (reference sequence). V lost 4 bases and J 4 bases, leaving 11 bases between the germline ends. DNA of the CDR3: TGTGCCAGTAGTACCTCCTCCCTAAATCAGCCCCAGCATTTT. This gives the protein CASSTSSLNQPQHF.